A selection of T cell receptor beta chains follows, all from one sample in a study of cytomegalovirus exposure and HLA in healthy donors. Measured with immunoSEQ multiplex PCR; TCRdb has only the in-frame clones, and not every one. This table holds 120,000 to 150,000 clones, 64% found once. The sample taken for sequencing was PBMCs. The source of these receptors is a woman aged 25-40 years in good health and CMV-seropositive. Both conserved end residues are part of each CDR3. D genes are given only for firm matches. Part of the rows lack a size; the others show once, few, many or a class for expanded clones.

clone_size,v_call,d_call,j_call,cdr3_nt,cdr3_aa
NA,TRBV11-2,TRBD1,TRBJ1-1,TGTGCCAGCAGCACAGGGTACCGGACAGGGGGAATCTCGAACACTGAAGCTTTCTTT,CASSTGYRTGGISNTEAFF
NA,TRBV28,NA,TRBJ1-6,TGTGCCAGCAGTCCTCTGGACAGTTGGAATTCACCCCTCCACTTT,CASSPLDSWNSPLHF
NA,TRBV2,TRBD1,TRBJ2-1,TGTGCCAGCAGCACCGAAGGGGGCGACAATGAGCAGTTCTTC,CASSTEGGDNEQFF
NA,TRBV10-3,TRBD1,TRBJ2-7,TGTGCCATCAGTGAGTCCCCGGGACAGGGAACCTACGAGCAGTACTTC,CAISESPGQGTYEQYF
NA,TRBV5-1,NA,TRBJ2-2,TGCGCCAGCTCGCCCGGGGGAGCCAGGGAGACCGGGGAGCTGTTTTTT,CASSPGGARETGELFF
NA,TRBV27,TRBD1,TRBJ1-5,TGTGCCAGCAGTAGAACAGGGGGCCTGGATCAGCCCCAGCATTTT,CASSRTGGLDQPQHF
few,TRBV19,NA,TRBJ2-1,TGTGCCAGTAGTCGATGGGCGGGGAGCCTTTACAATGAGCAGTTCTTC,CASSRWAGSLYNEQFF
few,TRBV7-6,NA,TRBJ1-3,TGTGCCAGCAGCTTAGTCGCGGACACCATATATTTT,CASSLVADTIYF
NA,TRBV2,NA,TRBJ2-5,TGTGCCAGCAGTTTAGCTTTAGAGACCCAGTACTTC,CASSLALETQYF
few,TRBV2,NA,TRBJ1-3,TGTGCCAGCAGTGAAGTCAGAGGAAACACCATATATTTT,CASSEVRGNTIYF
once,TRBV5-1,TRBD2,TRBJ2-1,TGCGCCAGCAGCTTGTCGGGACTAGCGGCCAGCTCCTACAATGAGCAGTTCTTC,CASSLSGLAASSYNEQFF
NA,TRBV6-6,NA,TRBJ1-1,TGTGCCAGCAGTTATGACAGAATCAGTATGAACACTGAAGCTTTCTTT,CASSYDRISMNTEAFF
NA,TRBV19,NA,TRBJ1-2,TGTGCCAGTACCGGAGTAAACTATGGCTACACCTTC,CASTGVNYGYTF
NA,TRBV21-1,NA,TRBJ1-2,TGTGCCAGCAGCCATCCCGGGACAGACTATGGCTACACCTTC,CASSHPGTDYGYTF
NA,TRBV5-1,NA,TRBJ1-4,TGCGCCAGCAGCTTATTGGGGACTGGGGCCGGGGAAAAACTGTTTTTT,CASSLLGTGAGEKLFF
NA,TRBV5-1,NA,TRBJ2-1,TGCGCCAGCAGCGTGCTACCGATAACCGATTACAATGAGCAGTTCTTC,CASSVLPITDYNEQFF
NA,TRBV5-4,TRBD2,TRBJ2-7,TGTGCCAGCAGCCTACGACTAGCGGGGGGAAACTCCTACGAGCAGTACTTC,CASSLRLAGGNSYEQYF
NA,TRBV7-3,TRBD2,TRBJ2-3,TGTGCCAGCAGCCCCGGGAGGACAAGCACAGATACGCAGTATTTT,CASSPGRTSTDTQYF
few,TRBV7-9,TRBD1,TRBJ1-3,TGTGCCAGCAGCTTAGGACAGGGAGGTGGAAACACCATATATTTT,CASSLGQGGGNTIYF
few,TRBV7-9,NA,TRBJ1-1,TGTGCCAGCAGCTTAGCGCAAGGGGAAACTGAAGCTTTCTTT,CASSLAQGETEAFF
NA,TRBV10-3,TRBD1,TRBJ1-1,TGTGCCATCAGTGAGAGTGGACAGGGGACCACTGAAGCTTTCTTT,CAISESGQGTTEAFF
once,TRBV4-1,TRBD1,TRBJ1-4,TGCGCCAGCAGCCATTTGCAGGGGGCTCGTACGGAAAAACTGTTTTTT,CASSHLQGARTEKLFF
NA,TRBV7-9,TRBD2,TRBJ2-3,TGTGCCAGCAGCGTACTAGCGGGAGTAGATACGCAGTATTTT,CASSVLAGVDTQYF
NA,TRBV13,TRBD2,TRBJ2-2,TGTGCCAGCAGCTCAGAAAGCGGGGTGAACACCGGGGAGCTGTTTTTT,CASSSESGVNTGELFF
NA,TRBV6-1,NA,TRBJ1-4,TGTGCCAGCAGTGAAGGTGAGGAGGGAAAACTGTTTTTT,CASSEGEEGKLFF
NA,TRBV6-6,TRBD1,TRBJ1-2,TGTGCCAGCAGTTACTTGTCAGGGGGTGGCTACACCTTC,CASSYLSGGGYTF
NA,TRBV4-1,TRBD2,TRBJ2-1,TGCGCCAGCAGCCAGAGGGCGGGGGGCGCTTCGGGCAATGAGCAGTTCTTC,CASSQRAGGASGNEQFF
few,TRBV2,NA,TRBJ1-5,TGTGCCAGCAGGGCGGATAGCAATCAGCCCCAGCATTTT,CASRADSNQPQHF
NA,TRBV5-4,NA,TRBJ2-5,TGTGCCAGCAGCTTAGTACAGGGCCAAGGAGAGACCCAGTACTTC,CASSLVQGQGETQYF
few,TRBV11-3,TRBD1,TRBJ2-7,TGTGCCAGCAGCGCCCGACAGGGGTCCTACGAGCAGTACTTC,CASSARQGSYEQYF
NA,TRBV5-6,NA,TRBJ2-7,TGTGCCAGCAACAGGGCCTACGAGCAGTACTTC,CASNRAYEQYF
once,TRBV6-1,NA,TRBJ1-4,TGTGCCAGCAGTGCGGAGGGACCGCCTGAAAAACTGTTTTTT,CASSAEGPPEKLFF
NA,TRBV6-5,TRBD2,TRBJ2-7,TGTGCCAGCAGTTGGTCTACAGCGGGGAGTTACTACGAGCAGTACTTC,CASSWSTAGSYYEQYF
NA,TRBV28,NA,TRBJ2-2,TGTGCCAGCAGTTCTCCGAACACCGGGGAGCTGTTTTTT,CASSSPNTGELFF
NA,TRBV10-3,NA,TRBJ2-7,TGTGCCAGCGGTGGGTCCTACGAGCAGTACTTC,CASGGSYEQYF
NA,TRBV25-1,TRBD1,TRBJ2-1,TGTGCCAGCACCGGGACAGACTCCTACAATGAGCAGTTCTTC,CASTGTDSYNEQFF
NA,TRBV10-3,TRBD2,TRBJ2-1,TGTGCCATCAGTGAGGAAGCTAGCGGGAACAATGAGCAGTTCTTC,CAISEEASGNNEQFF
NA,TRBV7-8,TRBD1,TRBJ2-1,TGTGCCAGCAGCGAAGGACAGGGGTCATACAATGAGCAGTTCTTC,CASSEGQGSYNEQFF
NA,TRBV13,TRBD1,TRBJ2-7,TGTGCCAGCAGTCAAAGACAGGGGACCTACGAGCAGTACTTC,CASSQRQGTYEQYF
NA,TRBV6-5,NA,TRBJ2-3,TGTGCCAGTTCCCGGTTCCCTACGCAGTATTTT,CASSRFPTQYF
few,TRBV7-9,NA,TRBJ1-1,TGTGCCAGCAGCCAATTTCCGGGACTGAGGAACACTGAAGCTTTCTTT,CASSQFPGLRNTEAFF
NA,TRBV13,TRBD1,TRBJ2-5,TGTGCCAGCCGGGACAGGGCTGGAGAGACCCAGTACTTC,CASRDRAGETQYF
few,TRBV10-3,NA,TRBJ2-2,TGTGCCATCACTCCAGGGAACACCGGGGAGCTGTTTTTT,CAITPGNTGELFF
NA,TRBV2,TRBD1,TRBJ2-7,TGTGCCAGCAGGCGGCTCGGGACAGGGTCCTACGAGCAGTACTTC,CASRRLGTGSYEQYF
NA,TRBV2,NA,TRBJ2-2,TGTGCCAGCACGGTCGCGAACACCGGGGAGCTGTTTTTT,CASTVANTGELFF
NA,TRBV2,TRBD1,TRBJ2-7,TGTGCCAGCAGTGAGGACAGGGTCTTCTACGAGCAGTACTTC,CASSEDRVFYEQYF
NA,TRBV6-1,TRBD1,TRBJ1-1,TGTGCCAGCAGTGCGACAGGGGGAATGGGTGAAGCTTTCTTT,CASSATGGMGEAFF
NA,TRBV7-9,TRBD2,TRBJ2-3,TGTGCCAGCAGTTCTTACCTTAGCGGGGGACCGGATACGCAGTATTTT,CASSSYLSGGPDTQYF
NA,TRBV20-1,NA,TRBJ1-1,TGCAGTGCTAGATCGGCTGAAGCTTTCTTT,CSARSAEAFF
few,TRBV14,TRBD2,TRBJ2-7,TGTGCCAGCAGCCCGTTCCAGGGACTAGCGTTATACGAGCAGTACTTC,CASSPFQGLALYEQYF
NA,TRBV27,TRBD1,TRBJ2-2,TGTGCCAGCAGTTTGGCCCCGGGACAGGGGTTATGGACCGGGGAGCTGTTTTTT,CASSLAPGQGLWTGELFF
once,TRBV28,NA,TRBJ1-2,TGTGCCAGCAAGAGAGGGAATGGCTACACCTTC,CASKRGNGYTF
NA,TRBV27,NA,TRBJ1-3,TGTGCCAGCGGGCCGGGGGGAAACACCATATATTTT,CASGPGGNTIYF
few,TRBV6-4,TRBD2,TRBJ2-3,TGTGCCAGCAGCGTGGTAGCGGGGGGCACAGATACGCAGTATTTT,CASSVVAGGTDTQYF
NA,TRBV5-5,TRBD1,TRBJ1-5,TGTGCCAGCAGCCATCAGGGACAGGGTTGGCATTTT,CASSHQGQGWHF
NA,TRBV5-4,TRBD1,TRBJ2-3,TGTGCCAGCAGCCAGGACAGGGAGGATACGCAGTATTTT,CASSQDREDTQYF
NA,TRBV5-1,NA,TRBJ1-1,TGCGCCAGCAGCTTGGTGTCGAGACAGCAACTGAACACTGAAGCTTTCTTT,CASSLVSRQQLNTEAFF
NA,TRBV30,NA,TRBJ1-2,TGTGCCTGGGAACCGAGGGAGTACTATGGCTACACCTTC,CAWEPREYYGYTF
NA,TRBV2,TRBD2,TRBJ2-7,TGTGCCAGCAGTCAAACTAGCGGGAGTTTCTACGAGCAGTACTTC,CASSQTSGSFYEQYF
few,TRBV13,NA,TRBJ1-2,TGTGCCAGCAGCCCCCTTTCACGGGGGGGGGCGCAGGGCTACACCTTC,CASSPLSRGGAQGYTF